These 5 T cell receptor delta chains share one sample of origin, sequenced in a study of gamma-delta chains in newborns, infants, children. TCRdb reanalysed the reads with CATT. The repertoire has roughly 11,000 delta-chain clones, over 8% of them found once; the top ten carry approximately 3.8%. Sequences were obtained from blood. The receptors here all came from a child who was a newborn, infant or young child, either healthy, febrile or measles-vaccinated (not recorded which).

The gene calls are TRDV2 and TRDJ1; 10 bases line up with TRDD3. Germline CDR1 and CDR2: GEAIGNYY and EKD. Trimming cost V 3 bases and J 3 bases; bases outside gene matches: 9. The CDR3 is 16 residues long. CDR3 DNA: TGTGCCTGTGACCCGGTGGGGGATACTCGGGCCGATAAACTCATCTTT. It translates to CACDPVGDTRADKLIF.

This clone has only a few counts. The genes are TRDV2 and TRDJ1; maybe TRDD3 (6 bases). The CDR3 has 13 amino acids. V was cut by 1 base and J by 10 bases, with 15 bases left in between. Germline CDR1 reads GEAIGNYY; CDR2 reads EKD. The chain's CDR3 is CACDTLTGMLLIF. The CDR3 coding sequence is TGTGCCTGTGACACTCTCACTGGGATGTTACTCATCTTT.

This clone was detected only a few times. V and J are TRDV2 and TRDJ1; TRDD3 is a possible D gene (6 bases). This CDR3 spans 16 amino acids. Germline CDR1 and CDR2: GEAIGNYY and EKD. Trimming shortened V by 4 bases and J by 0 bases, and 17 bases separated the two germline ends. This CDR3 reads CACEPVGTGYTDKLIF. The DNA for the CDR3 is TGTGCCTGTGAGCCAGTGGGGACTGGGTACACCGATAAACTCATCTTT.

The V and J genes are TRDV2 and TRDJ1; TRDD3 is a possible D gene (6 bases). CDR1 and CDR2 (germline): GEAIGNYY, EKD. This CDR3 is built from 15 residues. The V and J ends lost 1 base and 4 bases respectively, with 15 bases between them. The CDR3 nucleotides are TGTGCCTGTGACACGGTGGGGGCACCAAACGATAAACTCATCTTT. Protein sequence: CACDTVGAPNDKLIF.

This rearrangement joins TRDV2 to TRDJ3; 13 bases map to TRDD3. The J gene, absent from TCRdb, was called here by matching the DNA to germline. Germline trimming cut 0 bases from V and 2 bases from J; bases unmatched to any gene: 9. CDR3 length: 21 residues. The germline V gene has CDR1 GEAIGNYY and CDR2 EKD. CDR3 nucleotides: TGTGCCTGTGACACCGTACTGGGGGATACGCGGGTGACCTGGGACACCCGACAGATGTTTTTC. Translated: CACDTVLGDTRVTWDTRQMFF.